These 32 T cell receptor beta chains share one sample of origin, sequenced in a study of shared clonotypes between healthy human individuals. Assay: immunoSEQ multiplex PCR; the TCRdb copy retains only in-frame clones and omits some. The data show 2 million to 2.5 million clones, with over 85% seen just once and about 0.34% held by the top ten. Sequencing was done on a sample of naive CD4+ T cells from PBMCs. Specified subset: CD45RA+ positively selected. These receptors originate from a man aged 18 to 29 in good health. Some clones in this sample may be carry-over from other donors' samples.

This clone has more than one count but fewer than ten. In DNA form, the CDR3 reads TGTGCCTGGAGTGCCAGGGAGTATAATCAGCCCCAGCATTTT. It yields the protein CAWSAREYNQPQHF. The genes are TRBV30 and TRBJ1-5, with D possibly being TRBD1 (5 bases). CDR1 is GTSNPN and CDR2 is SVGIG in the germline V gene (reference sequence). Trimming took 1 base from V and 4 from J, leaving 11 bases between them. The CDR3 runs to 14 residues. The whole variable domain, filled in from reference TRBV30 and TRBJ1-5, reads SQTIHQWPATLVQPVGSPLSLECTVEGTSNPNLYWYRQAAGRGLQLLFYSVGIGQISSEVPQNLSASRPQDRQFILSSKKLLLSDSGFYLCAWSAREYNQPQHFGDGTRLSIL.

A note on this clone: Germline is not matched at one junction end, which may reflect a read error. J is TRBJ1-1 and V is TRBV7-9; TRBD1 aligns across 9 bases. Germline V lookup: CDR1 SEHNR, CDR2 FQNEAQ (reference sequence). CDR3 length equals 17 residues. The CDR3 DNA reads TGTGCCAGCAGTTTAGGGCCGGGACAGGGCATGAACACTGAAGCTTTCTTT. Its protein product is CASSLGPGQGMNTEAFF.

Worth noting for this clone: The same CDR3 also results from other DNA sequences found in this sample. The V and J genes are TRBV7-9 and TRBJ2-3; D unclear. There are 14 residues in the CDR3. Germline V gene data show CDR1 as SEHNR and CDR2 as FQNEAQ (reference sequence). V gave up 1 base and J gave up 1 base, with 6 bases separating them. The CDR3 here is CASSLGRGTDTQYF. For the CDR3, the DNA is TGTGCCAGCAGCTTAGGGCGAGGCACAGATACGCAGTATTTT.

The V call is TRBV28, the J call TRBJ2-5; D unclear. CDR1 is MDHEN and CDR2 is SYDVKM in the germline V gene. The CDR3 runs 14 residues. V lost 6 bases and J 5 bases, leaving 16 bases between the germline ends. The CDR3 is CASRRRERPETQYF. CDR3 coding DNA: TGTGCCAGCAGACGCAGAGAACGGCCGGAGACCCAGTACTTC.

The chain recombines TRBV23-1 with TRBJ1-2, with 10 bases aligning to TRBD1. TRBV23-1 is known as an ORF, though its function is uncertain. There are 14 residues in the CDR3. J lost 8 bases, V lost 8 bases, and 11 bases had no gene match. The CDR3 here is CASPNRGTGEGYTF. The CDR3 DNA reads TGCGCCAGCCCAAATCGGGGGACAGGGGAAGGCTACACCTTC.

The chain couples TRBV11-1 to TRBJ2-1, with 13 bases identical to TRBD2. The ends lost 5 bases at V and 7 bases at J; junction bases unmatched: 17. CDR3 length: 19 amino acids. Germline values: CDR1 SGHAT, CDR2 FQDESV (reference sequence). The CDR3 region has the DNA TGTGCCAGCAGCCACATCGGCGGACTAGCGGGAGTTGGGGGGAATGAGCAGTTCTTC. Translating it yields CASSHIGGLAGVGGNEQFF. Variable domain in full (rest from reference TRBV11-1 and TRBJ2-1): EAEVAQSPRYKITEKSQAVAFWCDPISGHATLYWYRQILGQGPELLVQFQDESVVDDSQLPKDRFSAERLKGVDSTLKIQPAELGDSAMYLCASSHIGGLAGVGGNEQFFGPGTRLTVL.

The V gene is TRBV2, the J gene TRBJ2-6; unclear D gene. The CDR3 has 17 amino acids. Germline assignment: CDR1 SNHLY and CDR2 FYNNEI. The ends were cut back, 6 bases at V and 0 bases at J, with 15 bases in the middle. This chain's CDR3 is CASSSILGTSGANVLTF. The DNA of the CDR3 is TGTGCCAGCAGCTCAATCCTGGGCACCTCTGGGGCCAACGTCCTGACTTTC.

This chain links TRBV29-1 with TRBJ2-2; tentatively, D is TRBD1 (5 bases). Trimming took off 4 bases at V and 3 bases at J, with 6 bases between the two ends. The CDR3 runs 12 residues. Germline V gene data show CDR1 as SQVTM and CDR2 as ANQGSEA. CDR3 amino acids: CSVARDTGELFF. CDR3 nucleotide sequence: TGCAGCGTTGCCAGGGACACCGGGGAGCTGTTTTTT.

This rearrangement joins TRBV10-3 to TRBJ2-1; TRBD2 matches at 14 bases. This CDR3 comprises 18 residues. From germline, CDR1 is ENHRY and CDR2 SYGVKD. J lost 1 base, V lost 4 bases, and 6 bases had no gene match. The CDR3 here is CAISGGLAGGGSYNEQFF. CDR3 nucleotides: TGTGCCATCAGTGGTGGACTAGCGGGAGGAGGGTCCTACAATGAGCAGTTCTTC.

This rearrangement joins TRBV27 to TRBJ2-7; TRBD1 aligns across 8 bases. Trimming removed 5 bases from V and 3 bases from J; junction bases left unmatched: 6. The CDR3 is made up of 14 amino acids. Germline V gene sequence: CDR1 MNHEY, CDR2 SMNVEV (reference sequence). The CDR3 nucleotides read TGTGCCAGCAGTACCAGGGACAGGCACTACGAGCAGTACTTC. Translating gives CASSTRDRHYEQYF.

This chain connects TRBV4-1 to TRBJ1-5; no clear D. V shed 0 bases and J shed 6 bases, with 15 bases lying between them. Germline lookup yields CDR1 MGHRA and CDR2 YSYEKL. The CDR3 consists of 16 residues. The CDR3 sequence: CASSQEGFLGVQPQHF. CDR3 sequence (DNA): TGCGCCAGCAGCCAAGAGGGGTTTTTGGGCGTTCAGCCCCAGCATTTT.

The genes are TRBV28 and TRBJ2-7, with unresolved D. V was cut by 2 bases and J by 2 bases, with 13 bases left in between. CDR1 and CDR2 (germline): MDHEN, SYDVKM. The CDR3 covers 15 residues. The DNA for the CDR3 is TGTGCCAGCAGTTTAATCCCGGGTACGGCCTACGAGCAGTACTTC. Its protein is CASSLIPGTAYEQYF.

The chain couples TRBV28 to TRBJ1-5, with 9 bases that match TRBD1. V was pared by 5 bases and J by 6 bases, with 8 bases of the junction left unmatched. Germline values: CDR1 MDHEN, CDR2 SYDVKM. The CDR3 runs 15 residues. The CDR3 DNA reads as TGTGCCAGCAGTCCCCGGGACAGGGTAGGTCAGCCCCAGCATTTT. It specifies CASSPRDRVGQPQHF.

Note on this clone: Other DNA sequences in the sample encode the same CDR3. This sequence joins TRBV6-5 and TRBJ2-7; D is unclear. The CDR3 extends over 13 amino acids. Deletions cut 7 bases from V and 7 bases from J, with 17 bases between. Germline V gene lookup returns CDR1 MNHEY and CDR2 SVGAGI. This CDR3 reads CASTMSLRDEQYF. CDR3 nucleotide sequence: TGTGCCAGCACCATGTCGCTTAGGGATGAGCAGTACTTC.

This rearrangement joins TRBV19 to TRBJ1-1; D remains unclear. CDR1 LNHDA and CDR2 SQIVND come from the germline V gene (reference sequence). V was clipped by 3 bases and J by 0 bases, with 11 bases between them. CDR3 size: 15 residues. CDR3 protein: CASSISRAMNTEAFF. CDR3 in DNA: TGTGCCAGTAGTATCTCCCGCGCCATGAACACTGAAGCTTTCTTT.

The J gene is TRBJ1-1, the V gene TRBV25-1, with TRBD1 as a possible D gene (6 bases). The germline V and J ends were trimmed by 0 bases and 8 bases, with 10 bases remaining between them. Germline V gene data show CDR1 as MGHDK and CDR2 as SYGVNS. The CDR3 spans 13 residues. The CDR3 nucleotides are TGTGCCAGCAGTGAATACGCGGGGACAGAAGCTTTCTTT. Protein product: CASSEYAGTEAFF.

This chain joins TRBV5-1 and TRBJ2-1; 10 positions match TRBD2. This CDR3 has 15 amino acids. CDR1 is SGHRS, CDR2 YFSETQ, per germline. Losses at the gene ends were 4 bases for V and 3 bases for J; bases not matched to a gene: 4. The CDR3 sequence is CASSPASGSYNEQFF. The CDR3 nucleotides read TGCGCCAGCAGCCCCGCTAGCGGGAGCTACAATGAGCAGTTCTTC.

This chain connects TRBV29-1 to TRBJ2-7; TRBD2 aligns across 7 bases. The germline gives CDR1 SQVTM, CDR2 ANQGSEA. Trimming at V came to 5 bases and at J to 6 bases, leaving 7 bases not matched to a gene. CDR3 length equals 12 residues. CDR3 protein: CSVLELAREQYF. The CDR3 nucleotides read TGCAGCGTTCTCGAACTAGCGCGCGAGCAGTACTTC.

This chain connects TRBV6-6 to TRBJ1-5; D is unresolved. Germline V gives CDR1 MNHNY, CDR2 SVGAGI (reference sequence). Trimming pared 7 bases from V and 0 bases from J, leaving 10 bases between. The CDR3 has 14 amino acids. As DNA, the CDR3 is TGTGCCAGCAATACAGCAACTAGCAATCAGCCCCAGCATTTT. This sequence encodes CASNTATSNQPQHF.

The V call is TRBV10-2, the J call TRBJ2-7, with a possible D match to TRBD2 (6 bases). V lost 7 bases to trimming and J lost 1 base, with 17 bases between them. Germline CDR1 reads WSHSY; CDR2 reads SAAADI. CDR3 length: 15 amino acids. CDR3 bases: TGCGCCAGCACCCGACTAGGTGGCAAATCCTACGAGCAGTACTTC. As protein: CASTRLGGKSYEQYF.

V usage is TRBV6-6 and J usage is TRBJ2-1; D might be TRBD1 (7 bases). With 4 bases removed from V and 13 bases from J, the gap between germline ends came to 11 bases. Germline assignment: CDR1 MNHNY and CDR2 SVGAGI (reference sequence). The CDR3 loop spans 11 amino acids. This CDR3 is CASSWQGGQFF. DNA of the CDR3: TGTGCCAGCAGTTGGCAGGGGGGACAGTTCTTC.

The sample holds one count of this clone. This sequence joins TRBV15 and TRBJ1-5; D gene uncertain. Germline loops: CDR1 LNHNV, CDR2 YYDKDF (reference sequence). The CDR3 is 17 residues long. Trimming stripped 4 bases from V and 0 bases from J, with 16 bases between. The CDR3 spells CATSTPTVGVSNQPQHF. In nucleotides, the CDR3 is TGTGCCACCAGCACCCCGACCGTCGGGGTTAGCAATCAGCCCCAGCATTTT.

The chain uses TRBV4-1 and TRBJ2-6; D remains ambiguous. CDR1 MGHRA and CDR2 YSYEKL come from the germline V gene. Trimming stripped 4 bases from V and 0 bases from J, with 19 bases between. CDR3 length equals 19 residues. The DNA for the CDR3 is TGCGCCAGCAGCCGGCTGTGGCTACCCAACGCCTCTGGGGCCAACGTCCTGACTTTC. Translated, it gives CASSRLWLPNASGANVLTF.

The rearrangement uses TRBV7-8 and TRBJ2-7; 11 nucleotides match TRBD1. The CDR3 loop spans 14 amino acids. J lost 6 bases, V lost 5 bases, and 6 bases had no gene match. CDR1 and CDR2 (germline): SGHVS, FQNEAQ. The CDR3 nucleotides read TGTGCCAGCAGCAGCCGGGACAGGGGGACCGAGCAGTACTTC. This sequence encodes CASSSRDRGTEQYF.

This rearrangement joins TRBV5-1 to TRBJ2-5, with a tentative D call TRBD2 (6 bases). Trimming pared 2 bases from V and 3 bases from J, leaving 14 bases between. The CDR3 is made up of 15 amino acids. In germline, CDR1 is SGHRS, CDR2 YFSETQ. DNA of the CDR3: TGCGCCAGCAGCTTTAACAGGCGGGGAAAAGAGACCCAGTACTTC. Translated: CASSFNRRGKETQYF.

This clone was picked up one time. The chain joins TRBV6-1 to TRBJ1-2; D remains ambiguous. CDR1 is MNHNS, CDR2 SASEGT, per germline. Between the trimmed V and J ends, which lost 7 bases and 0 bases, there was a span of 15 bases. The CDR3 has 15 amino acids. The CDR3 here is CASTLGSTANYGYTF. DNA of the CDR3: TGTGCCAGCACATTAGGCTCTACCGCTAACTATGGCTACACCTTC.

This clone was detected only a few times. This specimen includes other DNA sequences encoding the same CDR3. This chain connects TRBV18 to TRBJ1-1, with D unresolved. Germline CDR1 and CDR2: KGHSH and LQKENI. There are 12 residues in the CDR3. V was shortened by 6 bases and J by 2 bases, with 7 bases between the two germline ends. The CDR3 reads CASSKGNTEAFF. The CDR3, as DNA: TGTGCCAGCTCGAAGGGAAACACTGAAGCTTTCTTT.

The chain joins TRBV2 to TRBJ1-6; no definite D call. The CDR3 consists of 13 residues. The V gene lost 7 bases and the J gene lost 9 bases, with 13 bases spanning the gap. CDR1 and CDR2 from the germline V gene are SNHLY and FYNNEI. CDR3 sequence reads: CASIGSAFSPLHF. CDR3 bases: TGTGCCAGCATCGGGTCAGCATTTTCACCCCTCCACTTT.

This clone came up once. This specimen includes other DNA sequences encoding the same CDR3. The J gene is TRBJ1-3, the V gene TRBV5-1; D remains unclear. This CDR3 is 14 amino acids long. Germline V gene lookup returns CDR1 SGHRS and CDR2 YFSETQ. Between the trimmed V and J ends, which lost 0 bases and 4 bases, there was a span of 8 bases. The CDR3 region has the DNA TGCGCCAGCAGCTTGGACAGCTCAGGAAACACCATATATTTT. This gives the protein CASSLDSSGNTIYF.

V usage is TRBV7-2 and J usage is TRBJ1-3, with D maybe TRBD1 (5 bases). CDR1 is SGHTA and CDR2 is FQGNSA in the germline V gene. This CDR3 is built from 17 residues. Trimming pared 1 base from V and 0 bases from J, leaving 13 bases between. The CDR3 DNA is TGTGCCAGCAGCTTAGAGCGGCCAGGGATCTCTGGAAACACCATATATTTT. This encodes CASSLERPGISGNTIYF. The full variable domain, completed using reference TRBV7-2 and TRBJ1-3, is GAGVSQSPSNKVTEKGKDVELRCDPISGHTALYWYRQSLGQGLEFLIYFQGNSAPDKSGLPSDRFSAERTGGSVSTLTIQRTQQEDSAVYLCASSLERPGISGNTIYFGEGSWLTVV.

This chain joins TRBV28 and TRBJ2-1; 9 nucleotides agree with TRBD2. Germline CDR1 is MDHEN and CDR2 is SYDVKM. The CDR3 runs to 15 residues. V was clipped by 6 bases and J by 1 base; unmatched bases: 4. The CDR3 region is CASRRAGGSYNEQFF. The CDR3 DNA reads TGTGCCAGCAGGCGAGCGGGAGGTTCCTACAATGAGCAGTTCTTC. Supplemented by reference TRBV28 and TRBJ2-1, the full variable domain reads DVKVTQSSRYLVKRTGEKVFLECVQDMDHENMFWYRQDPGLGLRLIYFSYDVKMKEKGDIPEGYSVSREKKERFSLILESASTNQTSMYLCASRRAGGSYNEQFFGPGTRLTVL.

The chain carries TRBV4-3 and TRBJ2-3; 9 bases are shared with TRBD2. V was clipped by 0 bases and J by 2 bases; unmatched bases: 6. Germline lookup yields CDR1 LGHNA and CDR2 YSLEER. This CDR3 is built from 17 residues. CDR3 sequence (DNA): TGCGCCAGCAGCCAAGAAATTAGCGGGAGTTTCACAGATACGCAGTATTTT. This encodes CASSQEISGSFTDTQYF.